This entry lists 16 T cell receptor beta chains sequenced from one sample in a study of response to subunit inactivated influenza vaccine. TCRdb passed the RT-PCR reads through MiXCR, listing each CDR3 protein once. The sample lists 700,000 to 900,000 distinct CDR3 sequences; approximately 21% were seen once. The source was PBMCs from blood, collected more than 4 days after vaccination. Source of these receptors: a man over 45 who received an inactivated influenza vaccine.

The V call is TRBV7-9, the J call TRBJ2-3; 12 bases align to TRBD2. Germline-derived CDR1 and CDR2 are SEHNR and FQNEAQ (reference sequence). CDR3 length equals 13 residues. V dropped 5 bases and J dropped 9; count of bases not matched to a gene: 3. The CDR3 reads CASSPTSGGTQYF. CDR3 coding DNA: TGTGCCAGCAGCCCAACTAGCGGGGGGACGCAGTATTTT.

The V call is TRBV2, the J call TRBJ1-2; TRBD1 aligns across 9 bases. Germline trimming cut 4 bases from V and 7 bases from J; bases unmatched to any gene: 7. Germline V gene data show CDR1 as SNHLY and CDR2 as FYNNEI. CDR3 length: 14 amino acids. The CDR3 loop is CASSGGQGYRGYTF. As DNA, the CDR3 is TGTGCCAGCAGTGGGGGACAGGGATATCGTGGCTACACCTTC.

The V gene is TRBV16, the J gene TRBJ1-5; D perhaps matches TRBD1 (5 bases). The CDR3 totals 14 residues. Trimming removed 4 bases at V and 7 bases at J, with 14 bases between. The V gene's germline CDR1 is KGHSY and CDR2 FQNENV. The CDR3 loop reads CASSPGTPGQPQHF. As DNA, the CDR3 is TGTGCCAGCAGCCCCGGGACCCCAGGCCAGCCCCAGCATTTT.

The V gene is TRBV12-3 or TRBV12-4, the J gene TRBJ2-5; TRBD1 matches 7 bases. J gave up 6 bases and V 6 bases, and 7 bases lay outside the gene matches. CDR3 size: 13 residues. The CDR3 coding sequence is TGTGCCAGCAGCGTCACAGGGGAACAGACCCAGTACTTC. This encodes CASSVTGEQTQYF.

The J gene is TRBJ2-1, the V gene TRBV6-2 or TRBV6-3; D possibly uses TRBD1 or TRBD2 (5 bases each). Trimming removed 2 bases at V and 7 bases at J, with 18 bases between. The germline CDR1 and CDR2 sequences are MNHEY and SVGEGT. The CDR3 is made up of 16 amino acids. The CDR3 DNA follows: TGTGCCAGCAGTTACCCCCTCGGGGCTAACACGAATGAGCAGTTCTTC. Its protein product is CASSYPLGANTNEQFF.

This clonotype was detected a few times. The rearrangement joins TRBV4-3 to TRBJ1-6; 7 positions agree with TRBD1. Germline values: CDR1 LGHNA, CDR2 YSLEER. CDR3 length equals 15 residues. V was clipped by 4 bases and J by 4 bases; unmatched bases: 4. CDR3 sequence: CASSLRTGYNSPLHF. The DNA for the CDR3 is TGCGCCAGCAGCCTTCGGACAGGTTATAATTCACCCCTCCACTTT.

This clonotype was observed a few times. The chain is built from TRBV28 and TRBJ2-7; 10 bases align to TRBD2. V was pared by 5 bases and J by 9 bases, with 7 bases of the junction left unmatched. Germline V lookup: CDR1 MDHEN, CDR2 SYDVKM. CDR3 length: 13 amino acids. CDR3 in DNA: TGTGCCAGCAGTACCGGGACTAGCGCCGGGCAGTACTTC. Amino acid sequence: CASSTGTSAGQYF.

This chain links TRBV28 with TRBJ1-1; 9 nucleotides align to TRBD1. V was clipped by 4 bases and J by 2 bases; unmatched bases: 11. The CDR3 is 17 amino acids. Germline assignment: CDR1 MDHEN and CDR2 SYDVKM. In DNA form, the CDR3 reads TGTGCCAGCAGTTCAATCCTGGGGACAGGGATTAACACTGAAGCTTTCTTT. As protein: CASSSILGTGINTEAFF. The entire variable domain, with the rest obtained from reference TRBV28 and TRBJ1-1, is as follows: DVKVTQSSRYLVKRTGEKVFLECVQDMDHENMFWYRQDPGLGLRLIYFSYDVKMKEKGDIPEGYSVSREKKERFSLILESASTNQTSMYLCASSSILGTGINTEAFFGQGTRLTVV.

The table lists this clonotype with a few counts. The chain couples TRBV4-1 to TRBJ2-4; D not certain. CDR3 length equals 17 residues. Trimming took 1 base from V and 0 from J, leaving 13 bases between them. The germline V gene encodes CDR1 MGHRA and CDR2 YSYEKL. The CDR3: CASSQGYSRLAKNIQYF. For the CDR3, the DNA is TGCGCCAGCAGCCAAGGTTACAGCCGGCTAGCCAAAAACATTCAGTACTTC.

The CDR3 DNA reads TGCAGTGCTAGAGACTACCTGGGGGGGGGCAAGGATACGCAGTATTTT. Translated, it gives CSARDYLGGGKDTQYF. V and J are TRBV20-1 and TRBJ2-3; a possible D gene is TRBD2 (7 bases). CDR3 length: 16 residues. Trimming shortened V by 0 bases and J by 6 bases, and 19 bases separated the two germline ends. Germline V gene data show CDR1 as DFQATT and CDR2 as SNEGSKA (reference sequence).

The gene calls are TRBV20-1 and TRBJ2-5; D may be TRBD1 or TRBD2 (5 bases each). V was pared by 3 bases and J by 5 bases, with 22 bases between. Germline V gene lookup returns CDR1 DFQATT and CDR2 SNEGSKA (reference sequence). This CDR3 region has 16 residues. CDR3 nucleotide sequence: TGCAGTGCTAGTATAGGGACGGCGGCAGTTGGGGAGACCCAGTACTTC. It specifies CSASIGTAAVGETQYF.

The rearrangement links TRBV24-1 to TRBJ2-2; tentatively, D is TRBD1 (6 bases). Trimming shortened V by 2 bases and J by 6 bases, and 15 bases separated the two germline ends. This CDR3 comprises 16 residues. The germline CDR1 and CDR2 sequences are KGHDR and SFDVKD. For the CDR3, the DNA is TGTGCCACCAGTGATTCCAGGGGTGGACCCGCCGGGGAGCTGTTTTTT. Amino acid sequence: CATSDSRGGPAGELFF.

The CDR3 here is CSAEGTVKSYEQYF. CDR3 DNA sequence: TGCAGTGCTGAAGGGACAGTCAAGTCCTACGAGCAGTACTTC. The chain combines TRBV20-1 with TRBJ2-7; 7 bases fit TRBD1. This CDR3 spans 14 amino acids. Germline V gives CDR1 DFQATT, CDR2 SNEGSKA (reference sequence). The ends lost 5 bases at V and 1 base at J; junction bases unmatched: 8.

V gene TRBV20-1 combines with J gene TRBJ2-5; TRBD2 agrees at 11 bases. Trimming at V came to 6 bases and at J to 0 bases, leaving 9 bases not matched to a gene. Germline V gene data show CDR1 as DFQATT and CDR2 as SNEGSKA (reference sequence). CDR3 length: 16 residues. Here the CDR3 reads CSAQLAGAEYQETQYF. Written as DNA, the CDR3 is TGCAGTGCCCAACTAGCGGGGGCCGAGTACCAAGAGACCCAGTACTTC.

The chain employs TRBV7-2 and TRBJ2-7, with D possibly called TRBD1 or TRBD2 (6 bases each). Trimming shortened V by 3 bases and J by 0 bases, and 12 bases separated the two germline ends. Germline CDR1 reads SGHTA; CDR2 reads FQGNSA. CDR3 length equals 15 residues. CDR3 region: CASSLWGANSYEQYF. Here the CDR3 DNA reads TGTGCCAGCAGCTTGTGGGGGGCAAACTCCTACGAGCAGTACTTC.

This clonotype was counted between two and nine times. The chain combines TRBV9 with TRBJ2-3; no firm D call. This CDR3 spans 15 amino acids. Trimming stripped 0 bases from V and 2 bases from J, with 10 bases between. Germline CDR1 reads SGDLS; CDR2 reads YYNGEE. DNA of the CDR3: TGTGCCAGCAGCGTAGCTCTTGGTCTCACAGATACGCAGTATTTT. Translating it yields CASSVALGLTDTQYF.